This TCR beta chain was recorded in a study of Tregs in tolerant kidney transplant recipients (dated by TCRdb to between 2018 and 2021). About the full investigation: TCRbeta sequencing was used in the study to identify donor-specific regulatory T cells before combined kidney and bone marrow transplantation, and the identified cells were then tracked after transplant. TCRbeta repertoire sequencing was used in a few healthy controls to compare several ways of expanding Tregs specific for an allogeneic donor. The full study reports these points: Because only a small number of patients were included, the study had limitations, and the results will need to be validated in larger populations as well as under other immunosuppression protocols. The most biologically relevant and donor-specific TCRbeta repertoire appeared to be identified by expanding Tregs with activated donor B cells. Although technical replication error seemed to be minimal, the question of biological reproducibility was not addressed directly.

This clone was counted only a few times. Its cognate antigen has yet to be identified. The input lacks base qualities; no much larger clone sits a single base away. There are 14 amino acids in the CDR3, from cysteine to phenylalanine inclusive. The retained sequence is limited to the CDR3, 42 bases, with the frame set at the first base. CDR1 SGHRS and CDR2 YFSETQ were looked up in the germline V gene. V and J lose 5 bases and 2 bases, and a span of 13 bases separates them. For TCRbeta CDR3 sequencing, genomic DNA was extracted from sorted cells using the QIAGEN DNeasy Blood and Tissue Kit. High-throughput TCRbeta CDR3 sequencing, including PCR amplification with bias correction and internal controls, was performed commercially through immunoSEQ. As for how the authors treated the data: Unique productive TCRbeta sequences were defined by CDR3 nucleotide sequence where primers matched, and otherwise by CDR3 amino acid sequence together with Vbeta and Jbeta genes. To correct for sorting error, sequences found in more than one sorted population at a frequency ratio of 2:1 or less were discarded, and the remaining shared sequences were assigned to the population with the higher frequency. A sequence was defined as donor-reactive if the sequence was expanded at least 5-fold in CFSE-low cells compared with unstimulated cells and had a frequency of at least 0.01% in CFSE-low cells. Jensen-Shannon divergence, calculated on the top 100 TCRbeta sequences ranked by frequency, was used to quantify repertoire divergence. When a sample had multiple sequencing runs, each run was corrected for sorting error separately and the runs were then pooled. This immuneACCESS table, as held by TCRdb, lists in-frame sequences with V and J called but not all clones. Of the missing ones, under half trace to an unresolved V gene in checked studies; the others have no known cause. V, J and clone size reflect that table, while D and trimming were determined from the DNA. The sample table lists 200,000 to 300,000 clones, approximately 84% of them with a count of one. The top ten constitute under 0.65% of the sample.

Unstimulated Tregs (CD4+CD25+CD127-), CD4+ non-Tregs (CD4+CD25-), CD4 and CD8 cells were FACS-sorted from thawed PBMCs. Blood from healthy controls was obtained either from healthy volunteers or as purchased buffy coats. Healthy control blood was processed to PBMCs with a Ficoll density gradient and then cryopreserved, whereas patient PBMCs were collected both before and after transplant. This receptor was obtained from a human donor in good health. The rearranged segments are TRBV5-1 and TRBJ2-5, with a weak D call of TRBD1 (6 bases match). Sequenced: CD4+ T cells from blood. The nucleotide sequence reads TGCGCCAGCAGTTTCGACAGGAATCAAGAGACCCAGTACTTC. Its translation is CASSFDRNQETQYF.